The clone carrying this T cell receptor (beta chain) was detected only a few times. V shed 0 bases, J shed 7 bases, and the junction held 4 bases outside the gene matches. This CDR3 has 13 residues. Germline CDR1 and CDR2: DFQATT and SNEGSKA (reference sequence). One entry per CDR3 protein results from TCRdb running MiXCR on the 5' RACE reads. This table holds approximately 550,000 distinct CDR3 sequences, about a fifth found once. The record originates from a study of T cells after yellow fever vaccination. Specimen: PBMCs, collected 15 days after the yellow fever booster vaccination. The rearrangement joins TRBV20-1 to TRBJ2-3, with 7 bases that match TRBD1. The receptor comes from a man younger than 40 who received the YFV17D yellow fever vaccine. CDR3 region: CSARETGSNTQYF. CDR3 in DNA: TGCAGTGCTAGAGAGACAGGGTCGAATACGCAGTATTTT.